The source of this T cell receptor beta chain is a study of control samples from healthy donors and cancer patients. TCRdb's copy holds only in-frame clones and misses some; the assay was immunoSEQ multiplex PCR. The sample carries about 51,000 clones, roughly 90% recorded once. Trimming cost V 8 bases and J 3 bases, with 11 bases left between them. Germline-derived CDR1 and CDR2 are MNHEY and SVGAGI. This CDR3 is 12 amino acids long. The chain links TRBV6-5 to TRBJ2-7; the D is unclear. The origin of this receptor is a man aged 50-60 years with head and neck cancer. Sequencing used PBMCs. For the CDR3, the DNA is TGTGCCAGCGGGCAGAGAAACTACGAGCAGTACTTC. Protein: CASGQRNYEQYF.